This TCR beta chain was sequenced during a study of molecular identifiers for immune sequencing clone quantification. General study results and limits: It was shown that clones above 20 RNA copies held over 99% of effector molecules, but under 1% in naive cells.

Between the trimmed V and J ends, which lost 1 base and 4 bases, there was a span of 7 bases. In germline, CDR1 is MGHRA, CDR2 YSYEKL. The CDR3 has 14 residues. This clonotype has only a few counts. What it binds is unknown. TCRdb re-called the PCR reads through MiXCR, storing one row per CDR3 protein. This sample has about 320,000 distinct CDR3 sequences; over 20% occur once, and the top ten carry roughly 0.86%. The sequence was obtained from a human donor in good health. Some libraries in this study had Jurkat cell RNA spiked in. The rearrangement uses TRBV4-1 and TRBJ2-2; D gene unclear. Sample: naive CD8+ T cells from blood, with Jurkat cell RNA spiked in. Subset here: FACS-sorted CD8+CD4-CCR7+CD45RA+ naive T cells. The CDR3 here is CASSQGWVTGELFF. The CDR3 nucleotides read TGCGCCAGCAGCCAAGGATGGGTCACCGGGGAGCTGTTTTTT.